This paragraph covers one TCR beta chain sequence. The target of this receptor is not known. One base away there is no much larger clone; base qualities are not given. The cohort comprised some 680 healthy bone marrow donors. All cohort members were sampled while nominally healthy, although unrecorded immune exposures were likely present. The donor tested CMV seronegative and was one of the 352 seronegative cohort members. Every donor gave a peripheral blood sample, and the peripheral blood mononuclear cells from that sample were used for TCR beta sequencing. Genomic DNA extraction from the blood cell samples was performed with the Qiagen DNeasy Blood Extraction Kit. Reading the germline V gene gives CDR1 SNHLY and CDR2 FYNNEI. The CDR3 has 15 amino acids, counting the end cysteine and phenylalanine. The entry retains the CDR3 DNA only, 45 bases that are in frame from base 1. Deletion took 8 bases off V and 8 bases off J, with a span of 22 bases between the germline ends.

Libraries were built with the immunoSEQ multiplex PCR assay. For the multiplex PCR, a mixture combining 60 forward primers for TCR Vbeta segments and 13 reverse primers for TCR Jbeta segments was used. The CDR3 region of rearranged TCR beta genes was amplified from genomic DNA with a multiplex PCR assay. Amplified TCR beta libraries were sequenced as 87-base-pair reads on the Illumina HiSeq System. Per the authors' processing: A later analysis tallied 70 million to 100 million unique TCR beta chains across the 660 or so repertoires, and roughly 11 million of those chains were shared by two or more donors. To remove PCR and sequencing errors, raw reads were error-corrected and collapsed into unique sequences using a nearest-neighbor algorithm that merged closely related sequences. Alignment of CDR3 sequences to IMGT reference sequences was used to assign V, D and J gene segments. For a sequence to be retained, at least a six-nucleotide match to both a V gene segment and a J gene segment was required. Rearrangements were classified as productive when the CDR3 lacked stop codons and remained in frame with V and J, and all other rearrangements were classified as non-productive. CDR3 was defined by IMGT convention, running from the second conserved V-encoded cysteine to the conserved J-encoded phenylalanine. The earlier analysis of more than 450 of the donors excluded sequences that lacked an unambiguous match to a single V gene segment. In an earlier analysis of 500 to 750 of the donors, V segments were called functional above 56.7% productive rearrangements and were called segregating when the between-donor standard deviation exceeded 5%. To diagnose cytomegalovirus status from the catalog of TCR beta chain sequences, a statistical classification framework was built. V and J gene assignment, in a later analysis, came from comparing TCR nucleotide sequences with IMGT/GENE-DB human TR gene sequences. The TCRdist pipeline was used in a later analysis to assign CDR3 sequences and most-parsimonious VDJ recombination scenarios. In a later analysis, each TCR beta chain was defined by its CDR3 amino acid sequence together with its V-gene family, and reads without a unique V-gene family were excluded. In a later analysis, 550 to 650 highly shared, low-generation-probability nucleotide sequences were removed to address suspected cross-contamination and a sequencing artifact. A later analysis calculated a clonal expansion index for each public chain from normalized within-repertoire ranks of inferred template counts. In a later analysis, generation probabilities were computed with a VDJ recombination model fitted to out-of-frame rearrangements, and the resulting probabilities were checked against IGoR. In a later analysis, hypergeometric tests were used to score TCR-TCR, TCR-HLA and TCR-CMV co-occurrence, with a repertoire-size bias correction applied to TCR pairs. To estimate false discovery rates, a later analysis permuted the HLA or CMV assignments 20 times. In a later analysis, co-occurring TCRs were grouped using DBSCAN, and TCRdist sequence similarity was added for clustering within HLA-allele-positive subsets. For co-occurrence clustering, repertoires with fewer than 30,000 or more than 120,000 public chains were excluded, along with about five repertoires with anomalous nucleotide sharing. Entries here come from immuneACCESS through TCRdb and include only in-frame sequences with V and J called. Some clones fail to appear in such tables; in the studies checked, an unresolved V gene covers under half of the shortfall, and the cause of the remainder is unknown. V, J and clone size are taken as reported in that table, and D and trimming were inferred from the DNA itself. The sample data list 65,000 to 85,000 clones, and approximately 90% of these were observed just once. Clones ranked in the top ten supply roughly 2% of the sample.

This sample is part of a study of cytomegalovirus exposure and HLA in healthy donors (dated by TCRdb to between 2016 and 2019). The study in broad terms: An earlier analysis of several hundred of the donors reported more than 250 Gb of sequence data and about 100 million unique TCR beta sequences from about 179 million T cells. Donor age, sex, ethnicity and CMV serostatus were compiled together with the repertoire data. An earlier analysis of approximately 640 of the donors applied high-throughput TCR beta sequencing to assess whether each TCR beta V gene segment acted as functional or pseudogenic. A later genetic analysis used genome-wide SNP genotypes for 398 of the 666 donors, treating that subset as a discovery cohort. Class I and class II HLA loci were covered by the typing at four-digit resolution. Among 300 to 500 genotyped donors of the cohort, an average of around 220,000 unique TCR beta nucleotide sequences was sequenced per donor, of which 15% to 20% were non-productive. Along with the approximately 700-subject first cohort, a separate validation cohort of more than 90 different subjects was used. Because of strong linkage in the cohort, roughly five DR-DQ haplotypes were treated as single units for association and clustering. In the later analysis, no new phenotypic data were used to find candidate immune exposures; instead, reliance was placed on TCR beta sequences and their occurrence across donors. Using immunosequencing, the study profiled T cell repertoires from approximately 700 subjects and related those repertoires to cytomegalovirus serostatus. About 300 gigabases of sequencing data and 70 million to 100 million unique TCR sequences made up an early release that covered about 640 HLA-typed donors. The aim of the study was to test whether cataloging public T cell receptors could identify signatures of past pathogen exposure. Of the roughly 400 genotyped donors, around 81% fell in the genetic ancestry cluster associated with self-reported Caucasian donors. High-throughput TCR immunosequencing, statistical association of individual TCRs with disease status, and machine learning were combined to predict cytomegalovirus infection status. The number of donors typed differed by locus, with about 629-630 for A, B, C, DRB1 and DQB1, 522 for DQA1, under 610 for DPA1, and about 450 for DPB1. A later analysis re-examined previously published TCR beta repertoires from several hundred donors and added high-resolution HLA genotyping to investigate patterns of TCR occurrence. All discovery cohort repertoires had been generated on a single sequencing platform. The paper's findings and limits, for the study overall: The authors suggested that the approach could potentially be extended to other disease states and immunological phenotypes. Some IMGT-functional V segments, including TRBV6-2 and TRBV6-3, could not be distinguished by the 87-base-pair reads and were therefore excluded. Sequencing depth was assumed to be roughly uniform across donors in the presence/absence analyses, though that assumption may not hold. A later genetic analysis reported fewer N-insertions in productive TCRs among donors in an Asian-associated ancestry cluster than the roughly 620-donor mean. In a later analysis, HLA-associated TCR beta chains were found to be more clonally expanded and to have lower generation probabilities than equally common non-associated chains. In vitro tests confirmed that a few of the cytomegalovirus-associated TCR beta chains recognize cytomegalovirus antigens. In a later analysis, the rate of TCR association differed among HLA loci, with DRB1 alleles having the most associated TCRs and HLA-C alleles having the fewest. Immune exposure information for the cohort was limited to CMV serostatus. In this cohort, only TCR beta chains were sequenced, and detectable features were limited by the absence of alpha or paired-chain data. In an earlier analysis of about 550 of the donors, most TCR beta V segments were observed in productive rearrangements about 90% or about 30% of the time, broadly matching IMGT annotations. At a false discovery rate of 0.05, a later analysis linked 16,951 TCR beta sequences to specific HLA alleles. Most CMV-associated TCR beta chains appeared to be HLA-restricted in a later analysis, and the HLA associations seemed to be driven largely by CMV exposure. An association between a missense DCLRE1C variant and V-gene and J-gene trimming of TCR beta chains was found in a later genetic analysis and replicated in an independent cohort. A further reported finding was that TCR beta sequences accurately predicted the HLA-A and HLA-B alleles for most subjects in the first cohort. Cytomegalovirus status was reported to be diagnosed by the classifier with high specificity and sensitivity in both the original and validation cohorts. A cluster of highly shared sequence variants was judged likely to represent a technical artifact of the sequencing pipeline. The earlier analysis of fewer than 750 of the donors excluded 15 to 20 rarely observed V segments, including chromosome 9 orphons, because counts were too low. In the study, approximately 160 TCR beta chains were listed as associated with cytomegalovirus. Correlated functional status among segregating V segments might be attributable to linkage disequilibrium, but an unknown experimental factor could not be ruled out. Most TCR sequences were observed very rarely across donors, whereas some public TCRs were present in many individuals. Strong co-occurrence of HLA alleles, especially DR and DQ, made assigning TCR associations to individual alleles difficult. Because HLA typing was missing for some donors at each locus, association tests included only the typed subset. Several of the top co-occurrence clusters appeared to be linked to parvovirus B19, influenza, CMV and Epstein-Barr virus, according to a later analysis.

The sample consisted of PBMCs. Recombination joined TRBV2 with TRBJ2-1, and possibly TRBD2, on 6 matching bases. The origin of this receptor is a woman aged 30 to 39 in good health and CMV-seronegative. The CDR3 loop reads CASGRLGLTGDEQFF. The nucleotide sequence reads TGTGCCAGCGGGCGACTCGGATTAACGGGGGATGAGCAGTTCTTC.